These T cell receptor beta chains were read from a single sample in a study of control samples from healthy donors and cancer patients. The method was immunoSEQ multiplex PCR; TCRdb's version includes in-frame clones alone and lacks a portion of them. The sample holds around 75,000 clones; almost 95% are singletons and the top ten take 5% to 6.5%. The sequenced sample consisted of blood. Receptor source: a woman in her sixties or seventies in good health. Each CDR3 is given with its conserved first and last residue. The order of the fields is D gene, V gene, J gene, clone size, CDR3 DNA, CDR3 protein. The D gene is left open where the match is weak. Where a row states a size, it is once, few, many or the class of an expanded clone; other rows omit it.

.,TRBV7-2,TRBJ2-7,.,TGTGCCAGCAGCCCGCAGACTGTTAGCTCCTACGAGCAGTACTTC,CASSPQTVSSYEQYF
.,TRBV10-1,TRBJ1-1,.,TGCGCCAACTACCCCACCACAGGAAGAGGGAACACTGAAGCTTTCTTT,CANYPTTGRGNTEAFF
.,TRBV6-5,TRBJ2-2,.,TGTGCCAGCAGTTTGTCGCGCACCGGGGAGCTGTTTTTT,CASSLSRTGELFF
TRBD2,TRBV5-1,TRBJ2-3,once,TGCGCCAGCAGCTTGCCGCGACTAGCGGGACCCACAGATACGCAGTATTTT,CASSLPRLAGPTDTQYF
.,TRBV5-1,TRBJ2-3,few,TGCGCCAGCAGCTTGCTACAGGGGGGGGGCACAGATACGCAGTATTTT,CASSLLQGGGTDTQYF
.,TRBV7-2,TRBJ1-1,.,TGTGCCAGCAGTAGAGGGGCGGTGAACACTGAAGCTTTCTTT,CASSRGAVNTEAFF
.,TRBV6-5,TRBJ1-6,.,TGTGCCAGCAGTTACTGGACGGGATATAATTCACCCCTCCACTTT,CASSYWTGYNSPLHF
.,TRBV28,TRBJ2-1,.,TGTGCCAGCAGTCCAGCTTCGGTTGGGTTTTCTGAGCAGTTCTTC,CASSPASVGFSEQFF
TRBD1,TRBV4-1,TRBJ2-3,.,TGCGCCAGCAGCCATGAGGACAGGGGGACCACAGATACGCAGTATTTT,CASSHEDRGTTDTQYF
.,TRBV7-8,TRBJ1-1,.,TGTGCCAGCAGCTTAGTTTGGGGTGAAGCTTTCTTT,CASSLVWGEAFF
TRBD2,TRBV27,TRBJ2-1,.,TGTGCCAGCAAGGGACTAGCGGGAGTAAATGAGCAGTTCTTC,CASKGLAGVNEQFF
.,TRBV19,TRBJ1-2,.,TGTGCCAGTAGTCCGCGGGACGGCGTTTATGGCTACACCTTC,CASSPRDGVYGYTF
.,TRBV12-5,TRBJ2-1,.,TGTGCTAGTGGTTTGGGGACGGAAGGATCATACAATGAGCAGTTCTTC,CASGLGTEGSYNEQFF
.,TRBV6-5,TRBJ2-2,once,TGTGCCAGCAGTTACCCTGCCACCGCCACCGGGGAGCTGTTTTTT,CASSYPATATGELFF
TRBD2,TRBV11-2,TRBJ2-1,.,TGTGCCAGCAGCTGGGGTCCCGGACTAGCGCCTTACAATGAGCAGTTCTTC,CASSWGPGLAPYNEQFF
.,TRBV7-9,TRBJ1-4,.,TGTGCCAGCAGCTCCGGGGTTACAAGGGGTGAAAAACTGTTTTTT,CASSSGVTRGEKLFF
.,TRBV5-5,TRBJ2-2,.,TGTGCCAGCAGCTCCGGACATTCGAACACCGGGGAGCTGTTTTTT,CASSSGHSNTGELFF
TRBD2,TRBV20-1,TRBJ2-3,.,TGCAGTGCTAGTACTAGCGGGGCTGGCACAGATACGCAGTATTTT,CSASTSGAGTDTQYF
TRBD2,TRBV7-2,TRBJ2-5,.,TGTGCCAGCAGCCCTGGGACTAGCGGGGTCAGAACCCAGTACTTC,CASSPGTSGVRTQYF
.,TRBV20-1,TRBJ2-5,.,TGCAGTGCCGGGGTACGAGAGACCCAGTACTTC,CSAGVRETQYF
.,TRBV19,TRBJ2-4,.,TGTGCCAGTGGGGACCAGGGGGCCAAAAACATTCAGTACTTC,CASGDQGAKNIQYF
.,TRBV28,TRBJ2-2,once,TGTGCCAGCAGCACCGGGGAGCTGTTTTTT,CASSTGELFF